The next 22 T cell receptor beta chains were all read from a single sample in a study of T cell clonotyping in hematopoietic cell transplantation. Sequencing was performed with immunoSEQ multiplex PCR; in TCRdb, only in-frame clones are kept and a portion is missing. The table has approximately 1,300 clones, nearly 90% seen once. Sequenced here: peripheral blood mononuclear cells, sampled 180 days after allogeneic stem cell transplant. Every receptor here comes from a female patient in her fifties who had an allogeneic stem cell transplant from an unrelated donor, so T cells may come from the graft donor. Some clones in this sample may be carry-over from other donors' samples.

The J gene is TRBJ2-7, the V gene TRBV9; D unresolved. Germline CDR1 and CDR2: SGDLS and YYNGEE. Between the trimmed V and J ends, which lost 4 bases and 3 bases, there was a span of 11 bases. There are 13 residues in the CDR3. The CDR3 DNA sequence: TGTGCCAGCAGCCCGAGTGGGGTCTACGAGCAGTACTTC. Residues: CASSPSGVYEQYF. Using reference TRBV9 and TRBJ2-7 for the parts outside the CDR3, the full variable domain is DSGVTQTPKHLITATGQRVTLRCSPRSGDLSVYWYQQSLDQGLQFLIQYYNGEERAKGNILERFSAQQFPDLHSELNLSSLELGDSALYFCASSPSGVYEQYFGPGTRLTVT.

The V call is TRBV5-1, the J call TRBJ2-5; TRBD2 matches 16 bases. The length of the CDR3 is 16 residues. Germline V CDR1 and CDR2: SGHRS, YFSETQ. Trimming took 4 bases from V and 4 from J; bases not matched to a gene: 4. This CDR3 reads CASSPGLAGGRETQYF. Written as DNA, the CDR3 is TGCGCCAGCAGCCCGGGACTAGCGGGAGGGCGAGAGACCCAGTACTTC.

The CDR3 DNA reads TGTGCCAGCAGTTTATCGGGACAGATGAACACTGAAGCTTTCTTT. Its translation is CASSLSGQMNTEAFF. V usage is TRBV5-4 and J usage is TRBJ1-1, with 7 bases matching TRBD1. Trimming cost V 5 bases and J 0 bases; bases outside gene matches: 7. The germline V gene has CDR1 SGHNT and CDR2 YYREEE (reference sequence). This CDR3 has 15 amino acids.

The CDR3 bases are TGTGCCAGCAGCTTCACAGGGTCCGGCGTTCAGCCCCAGCATTTT. It codes for CASSFTGSGVQPQHF. This rearrangement joins TRBV7-8 to TRBJ1-5; possible D gene TRBD1, 6 bases. CDR3 size: 15 residues. The germline CDR1 and CDR2 sequences are SGHVS and FQNEAQ. V shed 3 bases and J shed 6 bases, with 15 bases lying between them. Together with reference TRBV7-8 and TRBJ1-5, the CDR3 gives the full variable domain: GAGVSQSPRYKVAKRGQDVALRCDPISGHVSLFWYQQALGQGPEFLTYFQNEAQLDKSGLPSDRFFAERPEGSVSTLKIQRTQQEDSAVYLCASSFTGSGVQPQHFGDGTRLSIL.

J is TRBJ1-4 and V is TRBV9; TRBD1 agrees at 8 bases. J gave up 7 bases and V 3 bases, and 8 bases lay outside the gene matches. The CDR3 loop spans 15 amino acids. Germline CDR1 is SGDLS and CDR2 is YYNGEE. In DNA form, the CDR3 reads TGTGCCAGCAGCGCCTCGACAGGGGTGGGTGAAAAACTGTTTTTT. It codes for CASSASTGVGEKLFF.

DNA of the CDR3: TGCAGCGTTCGGGGAACAAAAGTGAACACTGAAGCTTTCTTT. Residues: CSVRGTKVNTEAFF. The chain is built from TRBV29-1 and TRBJ1-1; D not resolved. Germline CDR1 is SQVTM and CDR2 is ANQGSEA. Trimming pared 5 bases from V and 0 bases from J, leaving 13 bases between. The CDR3 loop spans 14 amino acids.

The genes are TRBV5-5 and TRBJ1-2, with a possible D match to TRBD1 (5 bases). Between the trimmed V and J ends, which lost 2 bases and 3 bases, there was a span of 14 bases. The CDR3 loop spans 15 amino acids. Germline V lookup: CDR1 SGHKS, CDR2 YYEKEE (reference sequence). The CDR3 DNA follows: TGTGCCAGCAGCTTTCGACAGTCAAAGGACTATGGCTACACCTTC. Its translation: CASSFRQSKDYGYTF.

The V gene is TRBV7-8, the J gene TRBJ2-2; a weak D match, TRBD2 (6 bases). Germline V gene sequence: CDR1 SGHVS, CDR2 FQNEAQ. Trimming left V 8 bases short and J 1 base short, with 14 bases between. The length of the CDR3 is 15 residues. This CDR3 is CASSRGRGNTGELFF. The CDR3 DNA reads as TGTGCCAGCTCGCGAGGGCGGGGGAACACCGGGGAGCTGTTTTTT.

This chain links TRBV9 with TRBJ2-3, with D possibly being TRBD2 (6 bases). Looked up from germline, CDR1 is SGDLS and CDR2 is YYNGEE. The CDR3 covers 15 residues. The ends were cut back, 0 bases at V and 3 bases at J, with 11 bases in the middle. The CDR3 is CASSVAEGGTDTQYF. The CDR3, as DNA: TGTGCCAGCAGCGTAGCTGAGGGAGGAACAGATACGCAGTATTTT.

V gene TRBV5-4 combines with J gene TRBJ2-7, with a possible D match to TRBD1 (5 bases). Trimming took 2 bases from V and 2 from J, leaving 14 bases between them. The CDR3 consists of 15 residues. Germline CDR1 reads SGHNT; CDR2 reads YYREEE (reference sequence). In nucleotides, the CDR3 is TGTGCCAGCAGCTTATGGGGCAGGGCTCCCTACGAGCAGTACTTC. Encoded protein: CASSLWGRAPYEQYF.

The chain carries TRBV6-5 and TRBJ1-1; TRBD1 matches at 7 bases. The CDR3 runs to 13 residues. V lost 6 bases to trimming and J lost 4 bases; unmatched junction nucleotides: 5. Germline V gene sequence: CDR1 MNHEY, CDR2 SVGAGI. The CDR3 bases are TGTGCCAGCAGGAAACAGGGGTCCACTGAAGCTTTCTTT. Translation gives CASRKQGSTEAFF.

This chain connects TRBV5-1 to TRBJ2-3, with 15 bases matching TRBD2. The CDR3 covers 18 residues. CDR1 is SGHRS and CDR2 is YFSETQ in the germline V gene. V was clipped by 0 bases and J by 2 bases; unmatched bases: 4. The DNA for the CDR3 is TGCGCCAGCAGCTTGGAGGGACTAGCGGGGGGCAACACAGATACGCAGTATTTT. It codes for CASSLEGLAGGNTDTQYF.

The chain links TRBV30 to TRBJ2-5; D possibly matches TRBD1 or TRBD2 (5 bases each). CDR3 length: 15 residues. Between the trimmed V and J ends, which lost 0 bases and 2 bases, there was a span of 13 bases. CDR1 and CDR2 from the germline V gene are GTSNPN and SVGIG (reference sequence). The CDR3 region is CAWSVRGALQETQYF. DNA for the CDR3: TGTGCCTGGAGTGTCCGGGGCGCGTTACAAGAGACCCAGTACTTC.

This sequence joins TRBV19 and TRBJ2-5; D gene unclear. Germline lookup yields CDR1 LNHDA and CDR2 SQIVND (reference sequence). The CDR3 runs to 14 residues. DNA of the CDR3: TGTGCTCGCCTAGGACCGGAGCTCCAAGAGACCCAGTACTTC. Its protein is CARLGPELQETQYF. Full variable domain (rest looked up from reference TRBV19 and TRBJ2-5): DGGITQSPKYLFRKEGQNVTLSCEQNLNHDAMYWYRQDPGQGLRLIYYSQIVNDFQKGDIAEGYSVSREKKESFPLTVTSAQKNPTAFYLCARLGPELQETQYFGPGTRLLVL.

V usage is TRBV15 and J usage is TRBJ1-4, with TRBD1 identical over 7 bases. This CDR3 is built from 14 residues. The germline V gene encodes CDR1 LNHNV and CDR2 YYDKDF (reference sequence). V shed 5 bases, J shed 7 bases, and the junction held 7 bases outside the gene matches. Here the CDR3 DNA reads TGTGCCACCAGCCTGCAGGGGGATGGTGAAAAACTGTTTTTT. Translation gives CATSLQGDGEKLFF.

The V gene is TRBV18, the J gene TRBJ2-7, with unresolved D. CDR1 is KGHSH and CDR2 is LQKENI in the germline V gene. The ends were cut back, 3 bases at V and 6 bases at J, with 9 bases in the middle. CDR3 length: 12 amino acids. The CDR3 coding sequence is TGTGCCAGCTCACCCGAAATGGTCGAGCAGTACTTC. This sequence encodes CASSPEMVEQYF.

This clone was recorded only once. The chain has TRBV19 and TRBJ2-7; D may be TRBD2 (5 bases). CDR1 LNHDA and CDR2 SQIVND come from the germline V gene (reference sequence). CDR3 length: 12 amino acids. V was pared by 9 bases and J by 8 bases, with 17 bases between. CDR3 DNA: TGTGCCAGCAGAGGGCGGGTACCCCAGCAGTACTTC. It is translated as CASRGRVPQQYF.

This clone is judged hyperexpanded. The chain uses TRBV29-1 and TRBJ1-1; D is uncertain. Trimming stripped 2 bases from V and 4 bases from J, with 17 bases between. CDR3 length equals 15 residues. Germline-derived CDR1 and CDR2 are SQVTM and ANQGSEA. The CDR3 loop is CSVESPSPDRTEAFF. The DNA for the CDR3 is TGCAGCGTTGAATCCCCTAGCCCAGATCGCACTGAAGCTTTCTTT.

The chain has TRBV5-6 and TRBJ2-7; 13 bases agree with TRBD2. The germline CDR1 and CDR2 sequences are SGHDT and YYEEEE. CDR3 size: 16 residues. The V segment lost 3 bases and the J segment 0 bases; nucleotides outside the gene matches: 3. In DNA, the CDR3 is TGTGCCAGCAGCTCCGGACTAGCGGGGGCCTCCTACGAGCAGTACTTC. Protein product: CASSSGLAGASYEQYF.

This clone occurred once. CDR3 in DNA: TGTGCCAGCAGTGCAAGACAGGGGTTTCGCAATGAGCAGTTCTTC. Translation: CASSARQGFRNEQFF. This sequence joins TRBV6-1 and TRBJ2-1; TRBD1 matches at 8 bases. The V gene's germline CDR1 is MNHNS and CDR2 SASEGT. The CDR3 is 15 residues long. The V segment lost 4 bases and the J segment 6 bases; nucleotides outside the gene matches: 8.

By sample fraction, this clone is large. CDR3 DNA sequence: TGTGCCAGCAGTTCTAGCCCCTCAGGGAAAAATCAGCCCCAGCATTTT. This encodes CASSSSPSGKNQPQHF. J is TRBJ1-5 and V is TRBV6-5; D might be TRBD1 (5 bases). Trimming stripped 4 bases from V and 4 bases from J, with 17 bases between. The length of the CDR3 is 16 residues. The germline V gene encodes CDR1 MNHEY and CDR2 SVGAGI.

CDR3: CASSVSGGLGHGQFF. The CDR3 region has the DNA TGTGCCAGCAGCGTTAGCGGGGGGCTCGGACATGGGCAGTTCTTC. V gene TRBV9 combines with J gene TRBJ2-1; 10 positions match TRBD2. The CDR3 is made up of 15 amino acids. V gave up 2 bases and J gave up 12 bases; unmatched junction bases: 11. Germline V CDR1 and CDR2: SGDLS, YYNGEE.